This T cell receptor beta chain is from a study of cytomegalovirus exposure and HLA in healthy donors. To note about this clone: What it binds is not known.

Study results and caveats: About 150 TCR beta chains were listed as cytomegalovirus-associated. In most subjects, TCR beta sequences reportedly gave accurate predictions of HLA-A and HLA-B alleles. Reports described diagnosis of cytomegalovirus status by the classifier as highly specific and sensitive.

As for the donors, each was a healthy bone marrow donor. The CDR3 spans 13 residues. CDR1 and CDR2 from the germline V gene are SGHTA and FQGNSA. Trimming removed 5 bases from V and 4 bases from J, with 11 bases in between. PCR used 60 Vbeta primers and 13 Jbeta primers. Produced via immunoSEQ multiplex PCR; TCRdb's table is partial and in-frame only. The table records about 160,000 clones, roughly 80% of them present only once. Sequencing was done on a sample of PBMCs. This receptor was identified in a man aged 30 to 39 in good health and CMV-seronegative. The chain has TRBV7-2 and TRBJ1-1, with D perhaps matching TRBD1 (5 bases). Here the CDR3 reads CASSPGFVTEAFF. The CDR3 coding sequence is TGTGCCAGCAGCCCAGGGTTCGTCACTGAAGCTTTCTTT.